These 22 T cell receptor beta chains came from one sample sequenced in a study of tumor-infiltrating lymphocytes in primary liver carcinoma. RNA was extracted from whole blood without cell sorting, alongside germline DNA. Making TCR beta cDNA involved 400 to 600 ng total RNA and a constant-region primer. Researchers made the TCR beta libraries by running three nested multiplex PCR rounds with slightly modified ARM-PCR. In the first two PCR rounds, TRBV1-TRBV30 forward primers were paired with a C-beta reverse primer, and each round lasted 10 cycles. Each CDR3 protein gets one entry after TCRdb re-called the multiplex PCR reads with MiXCR. The sample holds roughly 330,000 distinct CDR3 sequences, roughly two thirds seen once. Sequenced: peripheral blood. The receptor source for this set is a man aged 40-55 years with primary liver carcinoma and hepatitis B virus infection.

A remark on this clonotype: The CDR3 end shows no conserved phenylalanine or tryptophan, and so a read error is likely. The V call is TRBV29-1, the J call TRBJ2-1, with 10 positions matching TRBD2. J gave up 6 bases and V 7 bases, and 9 bases lay outside the gene matches. The germline V gene has CDR1 SQVTM and CDR2 ANQGSEA. This CDR3 comprises 14 residues. CDR3 in amino acids: CSGGPAGGPNEQFS. CDR3 DNA: TGCAGCGGGGGACCAGCGGGAGGGCCCAATGAGCAGTTCTCC.

V usage is TRBV5-4 and J usage is TRBJ2-3, with a tentative D call TRBD2 (6 bases). Per the germline V gene, CDR1 is SGHNT and CDR2 is YYREEE (reference sequence). The ends were cut back, 0 bases at V and 7 bases at J, with 15 bases in the middle. The CDR3 length is 15 residues. The DNA for the CDR3 is TGTGCCAGCAGCTTGGCGGCGGGGAGGTCTAATACGCAGTATTTT. Its protein product is CASSLAAGRSNTQYF.

To note about this clonotype: This is likely a read error, given that the CDR3 carries no conserved phenylalanine or tryptophan at its end. This sequence joins TRBV11-2 and TRBJ1-1; TRBD1 might be the D (5 bases). V was shortened by 6 bases and J by 7 bases, with 18 bases between the two germline ends. The CDR3 is 14 amino acids. Germline V gene data show CDR1 as SGHAT and CDR2 as FQNNGV. CDR3 protein: CASRSTGTRIEAFI. The CDR3 DNA sequence: TGTGCCAGCAGGTCGACCGGGACGAGGATTGAAGCTTTCATT.

V gene TRBV5-6 combines with J gene TRBJ2-4, with D hard to call. Germline V gene sequence: CDR1 SGHDT, CDR2 YYEEEE. Between the trimmed V and J ends, which lost 0 bases and 0 bases, there was a span of 1 base. The CDR3 is made up of 13 amino acids. CDR3 protein: CASSLVAKNIQYF. CDR3 nucleotides: TGTGCCAGCAGCTTGGTAGCCAAAAACATTCAGTACTTC.

The chain uses TRBV5-1 and TRBJ2-5; D is unclear. From germline, CDR1 is SGHRS and CDR2 YFSETQ. This CDR3 comprises 13 residues. Trimming shortened V by 0 bases and J by 5 bases, and 8 bases separated the two germline ends. CDR3 residues: CASSLEGPETQYF. The CDR3 DNA is TGCGCCAGCAGCTTGGAGGGTCCTGAGACCCAGTACTTC. Complete variable domain (other parts from reference TRBV5-1 and TRBJ2-5): KAGVTQTPRYLIKTRGQQVTLSCSPISGHRSVSWYQQTPGQGLQFLFEYFSETQRNKGNFPGRFSGRQFSNSRSEMNVSTLELGDSALYLCASSLEGPETQYFGPGTRLLVL.

The CDR3 reads CSVQEPWDIQYF. The CDR3, as DNA: TGCAGCGTACAGGAACCTTGGGACATTCAGTACTTC. The rearrangement joins TRBV29-1 to TRBJ2-4; possibly TRBD1 for D (5 bases). Looked up from germline, CDR1 is SQVTM and CDR2 is ANQGSEA. CDR3 length: 12 amino acids. V lost 6 bases to trimming and J lost 8 bases, with 14 bases between them.

This chain connects TRBV5-5 to TRBJ2-5; TRBD2 aligns across 8 bases. This CDR3 comprises 14 residues. Germline CDR1 is SGHKS and CDR2 is YYEKEE (reference sequence). Losses at the gene ends were 6 bases for V and 1 base for J; bases not matched to a gene: 5. Written as DNA, the CDR3 is TGTGCCAGCACCATACTAGCGGTCCAAGAGACCCAGTACTTC. It codes for CASTILAVQETQYF.

In the case of this clonotype: The junction differs from germline at one of its ends, possibly a read error. The chain couples TRBV6-6 to TRBJ2-5; 14 bases are shared with TRBD2. The CDR3 totals 18 residues. The germline V gene has CDR1 MNHNY and CDR2 SVGAGI (reference sequence). CDR3 in amino acids: CASSGLAGGGIVVEAQYF. The CDR3 coding sequence is TGTGCCAGCAGCGGACTAGCGGGAGGAGGTATTGTGGTAGAGGCCCAGTACTTC.

The chain recombines TRBV11-3 with TRBJ2-1; 9 bases line up with TRBD1. The V segment lost 1 base and the J segment 9 bases; nucleotides outside the gene matches: 22. Germline CDR1 SGHNT, CDR2 YENEEA. The length of the CDR3 is 20 residues. The CDR3, as DNA: TGTGCCAGCAGCTTAGCTCCTCCGGGACAGGGAATCGCATGGCGTAGTGAGCAGTTCTTC. Residues: CASSLAPPGQGIAWRSEQFF.

Only a few counts were recorded for this clonotype. The chain combines TRBV28 with TRBJ1-5, with 7 bases lining up with TRBD1. The CDR3 spans 14 residues. In germline, CDR1 is MDHEN, CDR2 SYDVKM. After removal of 2 bases from V and 3 bases from J, the junction contained 1 base not matched to a gene. The CDR3 is CASSLGTDNQPQHF. The CDR3 bases are TGTGCCAGCAGTTTAGGGACAGACAATCAGCCCCAGCATTTT.

The rearrangement joins TRBV7-9 to TRBJ1-2; perhaps TRBD1 as D (6 bases). Trimming shortened V by 5 bases and J by 8 bases, and 24 bases separated the two germline ends. The CDR3 runs 16 residues. CDR1 and CDR2 (germline): SEHNR, FQNEAQ (reference sequence). CDR3 protein: CASSRAGTRSEEGYTF. The CDR3 DNA is TGTGCCAGCAGCCGAGCCGGGACACGGTCGGAGGAAGGCTACACCTTC.

The chain combines TRBV29-1 with TRBJ1-2; maybe TRBD1 (6 bases). V lost 6 bases and J 6 bases, leaving 14 bases between the germline ends. Germline V lookup: CDR1 SQVTM, CDR2 ANQGSEA. The CDR3 length is 12 residues. Written as DNA, the CDR3 is TGCAGCGTAGTGACGGGGGGCCATGGCTACACCTTC. Protein: CSVVTGGHGYTF.

Comments on this clonotype: As the CDR3 is not closed by the conserved phenylalanine or tryptophan, this likely results from a read error. Because the CDR3's place on the DNA is in doubt, the DNA is left out and the CDR3 is given as listed by TCRdb. CDR3: CGSSPGVHSNQPRHL. This sequence joins TRBV4-2 and TRBJ1-5; TRBD1 was called by the table and not checked on the DNA. The CDR3 totals 15 residues, both ends included. Germline CDR1 and CDR2: LGHNA and YNFKEQ.

Points on this clonotype: A read error is possible here, since a much larger clone lies one base away. The genes are TRBV12-3 or TRBV12-4 and TRBJ1-5, with a possible D match to TRBD1 (5 bases). The CDR3 contains 14 residues. The CDR3 DNA reads as TGTGCCAGCAGTACCCGGGGCGCTGATCAGCCCCAGCGTTTT. Translation gives CASSTRGADQPQRF.

This clonotype was observed once. A much larger clone differs from this one at a single base, so this may be a read error. The V and J genes are TRBV12-5 and TRBJ2-1; D call uncertain. The germline V gene has CDR1 LGHNT and CDR2 FRNRAP. The ends were cut back, 7 bases at V and 9 bases at J, with 16 bases in the middle. The CDR3 is 13 amino acids. The CDR3 reads CASAEVWRGEQFF. CDR3 nucleotide sequence: TGTGCTAGTGCTGAGGTATGGAGAGGTGAGCAGTTCTTC.

As regards this clonotype: Being one base from a much bigger clone, this may be a read error. The rearrangement links TRBV4-1 to TRBJ2-6; perhaps D is TRBD1 or TRBD2 (6 bases each). The CDR3 is 16 amino acids. Germline CDR1 and CDR2: MGHRA and YSYEKL. Here the CDR3 DNA reads TGCGCCAGCGGCCAGGGGACTTACTCTGGGGCCAACGTCCTGACTTTC. As protein: CASGQGTYSGANVLTF.

Worth noting for this clonotype: A much larger clone lies a single base off, so this may be a read error. The rearrangement uses TRBV5-6 and TRBJ2-1; tentative D call: TRBD1 (6 bases). The length of the CDR3 is 12 residues. Germline CDR1 reads SGHDT; CDR2 reads YYEEEE. CDR3 protein: CASSWDNNEEFF. The CDR3 nucleotides read TGTGCCAGCAGCTGGGACAACAATGAGGAGTTCTTC. Complete variable domain (other parts from reference TRBV5-6 and TRBJ2-1): DAGVTQSPTHLIKTRGQQVTLRCSPKSGHDTVSWYQQALGQGPQFIFQYYEEEERQRGNFPDRFSGHQFPNYSSELNVNALLLGDSALYLCASSWDNNEEFFGPGTRLTVL.

Comments on this clonotype: This could be a read error, since a much larger clone is one nucleotide away. The V and J genes are TRBV6-6 and TRBJ2-3; 10 bases align to TRBD2. Per germline, CDR1 MNHNY and CDR2 SVGAGI (reference sequence). CDR3 length equals 12 residues. The CDR3 loop is CVSSPEREGQYF. In nucleotides, the CDR3 is TGTGTCAGCAGCCCCGAGCGGGAGGGCCAGTATTTT.

About this clonotype: A much larger clone lies a single base off, so this may be a read error. This CDR3 is CDSSFSLSSGAEQYF. CDR3 coding DNA: TGTGACAGCAGTTTTAGCCTCTCCAGTGGGGCCGAGCAGTACTTC. The chain links TRBV12-3 or TRBV12-4 to TRBJ2-7, with D perhaps TRBD1 (5 bases). This CDR3 has 15 residues.

There are a few counts of this clonotype. This clone may be a read error of a much larger clone one base away. V and J are TRBV10-3 and TRBJ2-7, with D unresolved. Germline V gene lookup returns CDR1 ENHRY and CDR2 SYGVKD. Between the trimmed V and J ends, which lost 5 bases and 5 bases, there was a span of 7 bases. The CDR3 runs to 11 residues. Here the CDR3 reads CAISPSHEQYF. CDR3 in DNA: TGTGCCATCAGTCCATCCCACGAGCAGTACTTC.

The rearrangement joins TRBV11-2 to TRBJ2-7; 13 bases are shared with TRBD2. The V gene's germline CDR1 is SGHAT and CDR2 FQNNGV. The CDR3 has 18 residues. V lost 8 bases, J lost 2 bases, and 15 bases stayed unmatched. The CDR3 here is CASGSLPLTSGRAYEQYF. The CDR3 DNA follows: TGTGCCAGCGGCTCACTCCCCCTCACTAGCGGGAGGGCCTACGAGCAGTACTTC.

Comments on this clonotype: The junction shows a germline mismatch at one end, possibly a read error. The rearrangement uses TRBV6-1 and TRBJ1-5; 7 nucleotides match TRBD1. The CDR3 runs 13 residues. Per the germline V gene, CDR1 is MNHNS and CDR2 is SASEGT. The CDR3 is CVSSNHRGQPQHF. DNA for the CDR3: TGTGTCAGCAGTAACCACAGGGGTCAGCCCCAGCATTTT.